This TCR beta chain was recorded in a study of CD8 T cells in Susac syndrome. Random hexamers primed reverse transcription of 0.5 to 1 ug RNA. The immunoSEQ assay covered 54 Vbeta and 13 Jbeta segments for CDR3. TCRdb passed the immunoSEQ multiplex PCR reads through MiXCR, listing each CDR3 protein once. The data hold 160,000 or so distinct CDR3 sequences, with approximately 96% observed a single time. V was cut by 5 bases and J by 2 bases, with 7 bases left in between. The CDR3 has 13 amino acids. Source material: CD4+ T cells from PBMCs. This sequence was found in a human donor with Susac syndrome. V gene TRBV12-3 or TRBV12-4 combines with J gene TRBJ1-3; D ambiguous. The CDR3 sequence: CASSPRTGNTIYF. CDR3 DNA: TGTGCCAGCAGTCCGCGGACTGGAAACACCATATATTTT.